The 21 T cell receptor beta chains below come from one sample, sequenced in a study of shared T cell receptors in the human thymus. Measured with immunoSEQ multiplex PCR; TCRdb has only the in-frame clones, and not every one. Of about 610,000 clones detected, more than 75% appear once; the ten largest clones hold approximately 0.01%. This sample was shared with a second study, whose subject was human thymus T cells.

Material for sequencing was thymocytes. Every receptor here comes from a boy younger than two with a congenital heart defect.

The rearrangement uses TRBV14 and TRBJ2-3, with D maybe TRBD2 (6 bases). V lost 5 bases and J 2 bases, leaving 8 bases between the germline ends. CDR3 length equals 13 residues. Germline V gene data show CDR1 as SGHDN and CDR2 as FVKESK. The CDR3 nucleotides read TGTGCCAGCAGCAGGACTAACACAGATACGCAGTATTTT. Its translation is CASSRTNTDTQYF.

This chain connects TRBV21-1 to TRBJ2-7; the table gives TRBD1 as D, unverified against the DNA. TRBV21-1 is classified as a pseudogene. The CDR3 extends over 14 amino acids. The CDR3 reads CASSSHRGAYEQYF. For the CDR3, the DNA is TGTGCCAGCAGCTCCCACAGGGGGGCCTACGAGCAGTACTTC.

The V gene is TRBV19, the J gene TRBJ1-1; possible D gene TRBD1, 5 bases. CDR1 and CDR2 from the germline V gene are LNHDA and SQIVND (reference sequence). V lost 8 bases and J 1 base, leaving 17 bases between the germline ends. The CDR3 totals 15 residues. The CDR3 loop is CASCNTRQPNTEAFF. The CDR3 nucleotides are TGTGCCAGTTGCAATACCAGACAGCCGAACACTGAAGCTTTCTTT.

This clone was recorded once. V usage is TRBV7-6 and J usage is TRBJ2-3; 10 positions agree with TRBD1. This CDR3 has 15 residues. The junction had 3 bases not matched to a gene; V was cut back by 4 bases and J by 2 bases. Looked up from germline, CDR1 is SGHVS and CDR2 is FNYEAQ. CDR3: CASSSGQGTTDTQYF. CDR3 DNA: TGTGCCAGCAGCTCGGGACAGGGGACCACAGATACGCAGTATTTT.

The chain joins TRBV5-4 to TRBJ2-5; 7 bases are a match to TRBD2. CDR3 length: 20 residues. V shed 0 bases, J shed 5 bases, and the junction held 22 bases outside the gene matches. Germline V gene lookup returns CDR1 SGHNT and CDR2 YYREEE (reference sequence). DNA for the CDR3: TGTGCCAGCAGCTTGGGGGGCAGGGCCTCTACTAGACCCGGGGGGGAGACCCAGTACTTC. This encodes CASSLGGRASTRPGGETQYF.

J is TRBJ1-2 and V is TRBV4-1, with D possibly TRBD1 on 6 matching bases. The length of the CDR3 is 14 residues. V lost 1 base to trimming and J lost 5 bases, with 11 bases between them. CDR1 is MGHRA and CDR2 is YSYEKL in the germline V gene. The CDR3 loop reads CASSQAWGPYGYTF. The CDR3 coding sequence is TGCGCCAGCAGCCAAGCCTGGGGGCCTTATGGCTACACCTTC.

J is TRBJ2-3 and V is TRBV5-6, with D perhaps matching TRBD1 (5 bases). Trimming shortened V by 6 bases and J by 6 bases, and 26 bases separated the two germline ends. The CDR3 loop spans 17 amino acids. Germline CDR1 reads SGHDT; CDR2 reads YYEEEE. CDR3 DNA: TGTGCCAGCACCCCTAGGGGCCTAGTGGTTGAACTTGATACGCAGTATTTT. Protein sequence: CASTPRGLVVELDTQYF.

This chain uses TRBV4-1 with TRBJ1-1, with D perhaps TRBD1 (5 bases). The CDR3 length is 14 residues. The germline CDR1 and CDR2 sequences are MGHRA and YSYEKL. V lost 4 bases and J 1 base, leaving 10 bases between the germline ends. The CDR3 reads CASSRVRGNTEAFF. CDR3 nucleotide sequence: TGCGCCAGCAGCCGGGTTAGGGGGAACACTGAAGCTTTCTTT.

The chain couples TRBV15 to TRBJ2-7; D is undetermined. The V and J ends lost 1 base and 0 bases respectively, with 13 bases between them. The length of the CDR3 is 16 residues. Germline loops: CDR1 LNHNV, CDR2 YYDKDF (reference sequence). The CDR3 DNA follows: TGTGCCACCAGCAGAGGGGCAGGCCTTCGCTCCTACGAGCAGTACTTC. Amino acids: CATSRGAGLRSYEQYF.

The rearrangement joins TRBV4-3 to TRBJ2-1, with a possible D match to TRBD2 (5 bases). Deletions cut 0 bases from V and 7 bases from J, with 16 bases between. The V gene's germline CDR1 is LGHNA and CDR2 YSLEER. The CDR3 sequence is 16 residues long. CDR3 sequence: CASSQDRRTEENEQFF. CDR3 nucleotide sequence: TGCGCCAGCAGCCAAGATAGGCGGACTGAGGAAAATGAGCAGTTCTTC.

The DNA of the CDR3 is TGTGCCAGCAGTTTATCGCTAGCGGGAGGACGCTACAATGAGCAGTTCTTC. Its translation: CASSLSLAGGRYNEQFF. The rearrangement uses TRBV27 and TRBJ2-1, with TRBD2 matching over 11 bases. The CDR3 is 17 amino acids. The trim removed 0 bases at V and 3 bases at J, leaving 4 bases unmatched. Germline lookup yields CDR1 MNHEY and CDR2 SMNVEV (reference sequence).

The chain recombines TRBV30 with TRBJ2-5, with D unresolved. There are 15 residues in the CDR3. Germline lookup yields CDR1 GTSNPN and CDR2 SVGIG (reference sequence). The ends were cut back, 2 bases at V and 5 bases at J, with 18 bases in the middle. The CDR3 sequence is CAWSSPLARVETQYF. The DNA for the CDR3 is TGTGCCTGGAGTTCACCCCTGGCCCGGGTCGAGACCCAGTACTTC.

This clone appeared a single time. The V call is TRBV4-1, the J call TRBJ1-4, with D maybe TRBD1 (5 bases). V lost 1 base and J 5 bases, leaving 11 bases between the germline ends. CDR1 and CDR2 (germline): MGHRA, YSYEKL. There are 15 residues in the CDR3. CDR3 sequence: CASSQVNRQNEKLFF. The CDR3 DNA sequence: TGCGCCAGCAGCCAAGTTAACAGACAGAATGAAAAACTGTTTTTT.

This chain uses TRBV6-5 with TRBJ2-7; no definite D call. Trimming stripped 4 bases from V and 1 base from J, with 14 bases between. Germline values: CDR1 MNHEY, CDR2 SVGAGI. This CDR3 is built from 15 residues. CDR3 loop: CASSSESRFSYEQYF. Written as DNA, the CDR3 is TGTGCCAGCAGTTCCGAAAGCCGATTTTCCTACGAGCAGTACTTC.

The chain links TRBV5-6 to TRBJ2-7; 9 bases map to TRBD2. The CDR3 has 12 amino acids. The germline V gene encodes CDR1 SGHDT and CDR2 YYEEEE. V lost 2 bases, J lost 6 bases, and 0 bases stayed unmatched. In nucleotides, the CDR3 is TGTGCCAGCAGCTTACTAGCGGGCGAGCAGTACTTC. Translating it yields CASSLLAGEQYF. The whole variable domain, filled in from reference TRBV5-6 and TRBJ2-7, reads DAGVTQSPTHLIKTRGQQVTLRCSPKSGHDTVSWYQQALGQGPQFIFQYYEEEERQRGNFPDRFSGHQFPNYSSELNVNALLLGDSALYLCASSLLAGEQYFGPGTRLTVT.

CDR3 residues: CASSATGTSGYNEQFF. As DNA, the CDR3 is TGTGCCAGCAGCGCAACCGGGACTAGCGGCTACAATGAGCAGTTCTTC. This sequence joins TRBV11-3 and TRBJ2-1; 11 bases fit TRBD2. The V gene's germline CDR1 is SGHNT and CDR2 YENEEA. V dropped 5 bases and J dropped 3; count of bases not matched to a gene: 6. The CDR3 is 16 amino acids.

This sequence joins TRBV4-3 and TRBJ2-3; 7 nucleotides agree with TRBD2. V lost 1 base and J lost 1; bases outside the gene matches: 5. The CDR3 covers 16 residues. Germline V gene data show CDR1 as LGHNA and CDR2 as YSLEER. The CDR3 here is CASSQGREMGTDTQYF. DNA for the CDR3: TGCGCCAGCAGCCAAGGGCGGGAGATGGGCACAGATACGCAGTATTTT.

The rearrangement links TRBV11-2 to TRBJ2-7; D perhaps matches TRBD2 (5 bases). The CDR3 has 19 residues. V was pared by 1 base and J by 0 bases, with 22 bases between. From germline, CDR1 is SGHAT and CDR2 FQNNGV. The CDR3 reads CASSLASGRGRLSSYEQYF. Written as DNA, the CDR3 is TGTGCCAGCAGCTTAGCCTCCGGACGCGGGCGCCTGAGCTCCTACGAGCAGTACTTC.

The chain's CDR3 is CASSPGTGTRQNHYEQYF. The CDR3 DNA is TGTGCCAGCAGCCCCGGGACAGGGACCCGACAAAACCACTACGAGCAGTACTTC. V and J are TRBV5-4 and TRBJ2-7, with 9 bases aligning to TRBD1. This CDR3 region has 18 residues. The V gene's germline CDR1 is SGHNT and CDR2 YYREEE (reference sequence). J lost 3 bases, V lost 4 bases, and 17 bases had no gene match. Filled out from reference TRBV5-4 and TRBJ2-7, the complete variable domain reads ETGVTQSPTHLIKTRGQQVTLRCSSQSGHNTVSWYQQALGQGPQFIFQYYREEENGRGNFPPRFSGLQFPNYSSELNVNALELDDSALYLCASSPGTGTRQNHYEQYFGPGTRLTVT.

CDR3 sequence reads: CASSFRGASNSPLHF. The CDR3, as DNA: TGTGCCAGCAGTTTCCGCGGGGCGAGCAATTCACCCCTCCACTTT. The gene calls are TRBV6-5 and TRBJ1-6; possible D gene TRBD1, 5 bases. Germline V CDR1 and CDR2: MNHEY, SVGAGI. The CDR3 consists of 15 residues. The V end was cut by 4 bases, the J end by 7 bases, with 14 bases between.

The chain uses TRBV6-1 and TRBJ1-1; D not resolved. The germline V and J ends were trimmed by 5 bases and 1 base, with 8 bases remaining between them. The V gene's germline CDR1 is MNHNS and CDR2 SASEGT. This CDR3 contains 13 residues. The CDR3 reads CASSFGGNTEAFF. The CDR3 nucleotides are TGTGCCAGCAGTTTCGGTGGGAACACTGAAGCTTTCTTT.